The clone carrying this TCR beta chain was counted a few times. The antigen is unknown. At one of its ends the junction is not consistent with the germline gene, which may arise from a read error. The entry originates in a study of a mutant IDH1 vaccine in newly diagnosed glioma. Study overall: The vaccination schedule gave patients eight doses in weeks 1, 3, 5, 7, 11, 15, 19 and 23.

The CDR3 runs to 12 residues. CDR1 SQVTM and CDR2 ANQGSEA come from the germline V gene. Study results and caveats: Across multiple MHC alleles, around 92% of patients had vaccine-induced responses. Changes in the top peripheral T cell clonotypes seemingly had no bearing on pseudoprogression.

Time point given: week 11, during vaccination. The vaccine gave 300 ug of a 20-mer mutant IDH1 peptide subcutaneously per dose. New astrocytomas of WHO grade 3 or 4 that were IDH1-mutant and ATRX-lost were found in the donors. Profiled with immunoSEQ multiplex PCR; TCRdb holds only in-frame clones, not every one. The profile shows 38,000 or so clones, 80% of them singletons. The input for sequencing was peripheral blood mononuclear cells (PBMCs), taken from a glioma patient whose treatment included an IDH1 peptide vaccine. The TCR was taken from a woman in her thirties with glioma. Some clones in this sample may be carry-over from other donors' samples. The chain recombines TRBV29-1 with TRBJ2-5; 8 nucleotides agree with TRBD1. Here the CDR3 DNA reads TGCAGCGGTGAACAGGGGGAAGAGACCCAGTACTTC. Translating gives CSGEQGEETQYF.